This TCR beta chain derives from a study of T cells in localized non-small cell lung cancer (dated by TCRdb to about 2020). Some background on the complete study: Comparing tumors with uninvolved tumor-adjacent lungs, the study looked at the T cell repertoires of around 250 patients with early-stage NSCLC. The cohort consisted of about 240 treatment-naive NSCLC patients whose localized lung tumors had been resected. Of the NSCLC patients, around 140 were male and roughly 110 were female, and the mean age was around 66 years.

TCR beta CDR3 regions were sequenced from DNA using the immunoSEQ Assay. The original pipeline was this. To compute T cell density, TCR beta template counts were normalized to usable DNA, which was estimated by amplifying housekeeping genes. Richness was estimated using the preseqR package, with extrapolation to 400,000 templates for PBMC samples and to 120,000 templates for tissue samples. Clonality was defined by subtracting Pielou's evenness from one. Tissue-enriched TCRs were identified through differential abundance testing performed on productive amino-acid clonotypes, with a minimum total count of 5 and an alpha of 0.1. The Jaccard Index and the Morisita Overlap Index were used to measure how much the repertoires overlapped between compartments. GLIPH grouped TCR beta CDR3s together with public tetramer-defined viral CDR3s, and a viral motif had to include at least three viral sequences and also show V-gene enrichment. TCRdb provides this immuneACCESS table in a form limited to in-frame rearrangements. Some clones are lacking; in checked studies, under half of them reflect an unresolved V gene, and why the rest are absent is not known. The V and J calls and clone size come from that table; D and trimming were worked out from the DNA. For this sample the table gives around 2,000 clones, of which around 21% were detected only once. In total, the top ten clones hold under 25% of the sample.

In the germline V gene, CDR1 corresponds to SGHRS and CDR2 to YFSETQ. The CDR3 runs 14 residues from the cysteine to the phenylalanine. The CDR3 DNA has 42 bases and is translated from base 1. Deletion took 4 bases off V and 8 bases off J, with a span of 13 bases between the germline ends. Study-level results and caveats: Higher T cell density in blood was associated with longer overall survival, whereas higher clonality in adjacent lung was associated with shorter survival. Because multi-region tumor sequencing was not done, intratumor heterogeneity could not be ruled out. The highest T cell clonality was observed in uninvolved tumor-adjacent lung, where clonality exceeded that of tumor, suggesting that antigenic responses were more focused in uninvolved tumor-adjacent lung. A median of around 57 of the top 100 tumor clones turned up in the paired uninvolved adjacent lung, and roughly 28 of those clones also ranked among the top 100 of that same adjacent lung. Because the study design was exploratory, TCR variables were selected using unadjusted p-values without false-discovery rate correction.

At diagnosis, tumor, uninvolved tumor-adjacent lung and peripheral blood were collected and then preserved as a mix of FFPE and fresh-frozen material. With regard to this clone: What this receptor recognizes is not known. The record has no base qualities; no much larger clone is one base away.

The specimen comprised lung tumor tissue, sampled before any cancer treatment. The sequence came from a woman aged 35 to 69 with stage I lung adenocarcinoma. The chain is made from TRBV5-1 and TRBJ1-6, with TRBD1 as a weak D call on 5 bases. CDR3 region: CASSPTVWDSPLHF. The DNA reads as follows: TGCGCCAGCAGCCCGACAGTCTGGGATTCACCCCTCCACTTT.